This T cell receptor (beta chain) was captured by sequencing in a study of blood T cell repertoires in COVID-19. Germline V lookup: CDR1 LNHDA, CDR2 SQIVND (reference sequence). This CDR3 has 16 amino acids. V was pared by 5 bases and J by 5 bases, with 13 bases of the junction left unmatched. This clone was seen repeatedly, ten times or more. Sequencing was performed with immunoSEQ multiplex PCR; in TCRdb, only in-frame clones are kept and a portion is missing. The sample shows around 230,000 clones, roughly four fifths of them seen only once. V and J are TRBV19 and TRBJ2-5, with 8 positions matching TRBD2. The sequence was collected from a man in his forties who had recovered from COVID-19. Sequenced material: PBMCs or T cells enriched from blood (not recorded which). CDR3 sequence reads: CASSAPGGRPTETQYF. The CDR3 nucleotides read TGTGCCAGTAGTGCCCCGGGGGGGCGCCCGACGGAGACCCAGTACTTC.